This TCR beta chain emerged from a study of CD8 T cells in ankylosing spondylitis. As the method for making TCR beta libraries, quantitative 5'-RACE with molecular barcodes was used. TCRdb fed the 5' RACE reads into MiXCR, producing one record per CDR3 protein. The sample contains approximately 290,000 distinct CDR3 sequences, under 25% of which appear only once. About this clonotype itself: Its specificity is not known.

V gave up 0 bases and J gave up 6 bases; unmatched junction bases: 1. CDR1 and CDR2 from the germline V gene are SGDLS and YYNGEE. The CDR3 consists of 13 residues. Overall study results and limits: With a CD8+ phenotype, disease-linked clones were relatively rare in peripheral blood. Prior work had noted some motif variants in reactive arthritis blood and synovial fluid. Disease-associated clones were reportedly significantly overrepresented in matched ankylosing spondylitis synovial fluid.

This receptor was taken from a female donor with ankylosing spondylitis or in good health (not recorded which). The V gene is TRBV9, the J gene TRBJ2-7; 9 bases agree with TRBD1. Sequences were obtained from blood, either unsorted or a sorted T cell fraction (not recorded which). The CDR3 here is CASSVEGQGEQYF. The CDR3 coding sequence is TGTGCCAGCAGCGTAGAGGGACAGGGCGAGCAGTACTTC.